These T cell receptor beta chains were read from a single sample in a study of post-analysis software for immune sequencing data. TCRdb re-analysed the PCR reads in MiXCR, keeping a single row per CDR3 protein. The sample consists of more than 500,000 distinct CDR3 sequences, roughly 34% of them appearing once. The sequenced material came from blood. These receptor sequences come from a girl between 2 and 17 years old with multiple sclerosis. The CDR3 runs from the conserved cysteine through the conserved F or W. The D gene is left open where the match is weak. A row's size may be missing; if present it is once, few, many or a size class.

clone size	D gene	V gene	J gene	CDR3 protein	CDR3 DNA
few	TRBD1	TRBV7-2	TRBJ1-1	CASSGRTGNTEAFF	TGTGCCAGCAGCGGGAGGACAGGGAACACTGAAGCTTTCTTT
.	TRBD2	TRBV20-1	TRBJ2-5	CSAPGGQETQYF	TGCAGTGCTCCGGGGGGCCAAGAGACCCAGTACTTC
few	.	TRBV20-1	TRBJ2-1	CSARPPGRGEQFF	TGCAGTGCTAGACCTCCCGGACGGGGGGAGCAGTTCTTC
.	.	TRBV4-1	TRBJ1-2	CASSQEVGPNGYTF	TGCGCCAGCAGCCAAGAGGTCGGGCCAAATGGCTACACCTTC
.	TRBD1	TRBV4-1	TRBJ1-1	CASSQEETGGHTEAFF	TGCGCCAGCAGCCAAGAAGAGACAGGGGGACACACTGAAGCTTTCTTT
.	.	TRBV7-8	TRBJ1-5	CASSLLGVGGYSNQPQHF	TGTGCCAGCAGCTTACTAGGGGTGGGGGGTTATAGCAATCAGCCCCAGCATTTT
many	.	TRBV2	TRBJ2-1	CASSEVMRVEQFF	TGTGCCAGCAGTGAAGTTATGCGGGTTGAGCAGTTCTTC
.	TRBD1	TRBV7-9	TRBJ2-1	CASSQSTGRVIPTYNEQFF	TGTGCCAGCAGCCAATCGACAGGGCGGGTTATTCCAACGTACAATGAGCAGTTCTTC
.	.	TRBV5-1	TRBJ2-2	CASSFTTLSSGELFF	TGCGCCAGCAGCTTCACCACCCTTTCGTCCGGGGAGCTGTTTTTT
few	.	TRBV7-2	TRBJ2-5	CASSFSWGQETQYF	TGTGCCAGCAGCTTTAGCTGGGGGCAAGAGACCCAGTACTTC
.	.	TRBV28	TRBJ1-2	CASSLSSLGYTF	TGTGCCAGCAGTTTATCTTCTCTCGGCTACACCTTC
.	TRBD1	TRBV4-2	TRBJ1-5	CASSQQIGQVSNQSQHF	TGTGCCAGCAGCCAACAAATAGGACAGGTTAGCAATCAGTCCCAGCATTTT
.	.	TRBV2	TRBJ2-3	CASSGREVNTQYF	TGTGCCAGCAGTGGTAGGGAGGTGAATACGCAGTATTTT
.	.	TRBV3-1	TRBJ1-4	CASSRFRDEKLFF	TGTGCCAGCAGCCGTTTCAGGGATGAAAAACTGTTTTTT
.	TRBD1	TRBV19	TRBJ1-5	CASLDRGSQPQHF	TGTGCCAGTCTGGACAGGGGAAGCCAGCCCCAGCATTTT
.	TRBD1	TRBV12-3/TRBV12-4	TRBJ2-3	CASSPGTGQVTDTQYF	TGTGCCAGCAGTCCCGGGACAGGGCAAGTCACAGATACGCAGTATTTT
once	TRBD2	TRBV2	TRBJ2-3	CASRMGRGSTDTQYF	TGTGCCAGTCGAATGGGGCGGGGGAGCACAGATACGCAGTATTTT
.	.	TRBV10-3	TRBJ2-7	CAITDLNEQYF	TGTGCCATCACGGACCTAAACGAGCAGTACTTC
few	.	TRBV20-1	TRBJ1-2	CSARDFLNTRGYTF	TGCAGTGCTAGAGATTTTCTAAACACGCGTGGCTACACCTTC
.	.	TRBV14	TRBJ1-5	CASSQDIGQPQHF	TGTGCCAGCAGCCAAGATATAGGGCAGCCCCAGCATTTT
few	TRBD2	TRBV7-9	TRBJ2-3	CASSSPGLAGSTDTQYF	TGTGCCAGCAGCTCCCCGGGACTAGCGGGGAGCACAGATACGCAGTATTTT
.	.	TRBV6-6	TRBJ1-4	CASSQTGMANEKLFF	TGTGCCAGCAGTCAAACAGGGATGGCTAATGAAAAACTGTTTTTT
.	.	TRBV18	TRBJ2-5	CASSPPIALETQYF	TGTGCCAGCTCACCACCCATAGCCTTAGAGACCCAGTACTTC
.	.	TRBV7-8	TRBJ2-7	CASRPGVLYEQYF	TGTGCCAGCAGGCCAGGGGTATTGTACGAGCAGTACTTC
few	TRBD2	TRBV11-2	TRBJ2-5	CASSPTSGGHKETQYF	TGTGCCAGCAGCCCGACTAGCGGGGGGCATAAAGAGACCCAGTACTTC
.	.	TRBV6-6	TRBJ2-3	CASRPGRQHGTDTQYF	TGTGCCAGCAGGCCTGGTCGGCAGCATGGCACAGATACGCAGTATTTT
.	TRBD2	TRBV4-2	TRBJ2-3	CVSSQDGAGRTDTQYF	TGTGTCAGCAGCCAAGACGGAGCGGGGAGGACAGATACGCAGTATTTT
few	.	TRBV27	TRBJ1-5	CASSLPGRPQHF	TGTGCCAGCAGTTTACCGGGGAGGCCCCAGCATTTT
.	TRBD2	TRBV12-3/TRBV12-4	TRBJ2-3	CASRRTSGNTDTQYF	TGTGCCAGCAGGCGGACTAGCGGGAACACAGATACGCAGTATTTT
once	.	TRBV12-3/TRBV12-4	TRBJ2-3	CASSFSGPTRAQYF	TGTGCCAGCAGTTTTAGCGGACCCACGAGGGCGCAGTATTTT
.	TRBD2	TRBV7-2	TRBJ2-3	CVSSLEGGGSTDTQYF	TGTGTCAGCAGCTTAGAGGGCGGGGGGAGCACAGATACGCAGTATTTT
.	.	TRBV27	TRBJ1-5	CASSRGIGNQPQHF	TGTGCCAGCAGTCGCGGTATTGGCAATCAGCCCCAGCATTTT
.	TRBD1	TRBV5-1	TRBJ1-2	CASSLFADRNYGYTF	TGCGCCAGCAGCTTGTTCGCGGACAGGAACTATGGCTACACCTTC
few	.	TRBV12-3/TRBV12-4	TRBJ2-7	CASSHTRKQYF	TGTGCCAGCAGTCATACACGGAAGCAGTACTTC
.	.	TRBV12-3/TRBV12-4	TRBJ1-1	CASSLWVSPFGNTEAFF	TGTGCCAGCAGTTTGTGGGTCAGCCCATTCGGGAACACTGAAGCTTTCTTT
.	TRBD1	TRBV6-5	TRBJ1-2	CASREGAPPNYGYTF	TGTGCCAGCAGGGAGGGGGCGCCCCCGAACTATGGCTACACCTTC
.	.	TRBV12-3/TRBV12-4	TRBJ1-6	CASSLLGPNSPLHF	TGTGCCAGCAGTTTACTGGGGCCCAATTCACCCCTCCACTTT
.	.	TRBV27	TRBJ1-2	CASSLKGLAYGYTF	TGTGCCAGCAGTTTAAAAGGGCTTGCCTATGGCTACACCTTC
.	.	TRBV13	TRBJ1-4	CASTTGNEKLFF	TGTGCCAGCACCACAGGGAATGAAAAACTGTTTTTT
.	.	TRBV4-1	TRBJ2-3	CASSQVGRTDTQYF	TGCGCCAGCAGCCAAGTGGGCCGCACAGATACGCAGTATTTT
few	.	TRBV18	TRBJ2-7	CASSPTVASSYEQYF	TGTGCCAGCTCACCCACAGTCGCAAGCTCCTACGAGCAGTACTTC
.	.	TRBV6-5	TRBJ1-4	CASSSPRNPREKLFF	TGTGCCAGCAGTTCGCCGCGAAACCCCAGAGAAAAACTGTTTTTT
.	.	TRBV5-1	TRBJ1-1	CASSKGSETEAFF	TGCGCCAGCAGCAAGGGATCGGAGACTGAAGCTTTCTTT
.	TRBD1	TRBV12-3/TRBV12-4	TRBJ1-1	CASRPTGAYTEAFF	TGTGCCAGCAGACCGACAGGGGCGTACACTGAAGCTTTCTTT
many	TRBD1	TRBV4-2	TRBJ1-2	CASSQPTGGYGYTF	TGTGCCAGCAGCCAACCGACAGGGGGCTATGGCTACACCTTC
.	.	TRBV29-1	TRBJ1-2	CSVVSVTTNYGYTF	TGCAGCGTTGTTTCGGTGACGACTAACTATGGCTACACCTTC
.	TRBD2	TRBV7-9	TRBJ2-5	CASSLPRLAETQYF	TGTGCCAGCAGCCTCCCGAGACTAGCGGAGACCCAGTACTTC
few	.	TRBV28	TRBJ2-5	CASRLRETQYF	TGTGCCAGCCGGCTGCGGGAGACCCAGTACTTC
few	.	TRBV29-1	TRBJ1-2	CSVETTGTLYGYTF	TGCAGCGTTGAAACCACCGGGACACTCTATGGCTACACCTTC
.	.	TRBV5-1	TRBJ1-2	CASSLDGQGVDGYTF	TGCGCCAGCAGCTTGGATGGGCAGGGCGTGGATGGCTACACCTTC
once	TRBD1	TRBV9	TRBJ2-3	CASSSRDRVISTDTQYF	TGTGCCAGCAGCTCGCGGGACAGGGTAATAAGCACAGATACGCAGTATTTT
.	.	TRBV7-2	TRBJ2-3	CASSLVGSVDTQYF	TGTGCCAGCAGCTTAGTGGGTAGCGTAGATACGCAGTATTTT
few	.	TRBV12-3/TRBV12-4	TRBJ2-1	CASRQGPGDEQFF	TGTGCCAGCAGACAAGGACCCGGGGATGAGCAGTTCTTC
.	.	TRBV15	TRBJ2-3	CATTDRDYTDTQYF	TGTGCCACCACGGACAGAGATTACACAGATACGCAGTATTTT
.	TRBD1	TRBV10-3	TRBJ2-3	CAISDPTGGTDTQYF	TGTGCCATCAGTGATCCGACAGGGGGGACAGATACGCAGTATTTT